Each of the 25 T cell receptor beta chains below was sequenced from the same sample in a study of blood T cell repertoires in COVID-19. Generated by immunoSEQ multiplex PCR, the TCRdb table keeps only in-frame clones and is missing some. Found here are approximately 350,000 clones, roughly nine tenths of them singletons; the top ten hold less than 1.2%. Sequencing input: PBMCs or T cells enriched from blood (not recorded which). The source of these receptors is a man aged 18 to 29 who had recovered from COVID-19.

The chain recombines TRBV4-3 with TRBJ1-1; D uncertain. Deletions cut 0 bases from V and 2 bases from J, with 7 bases between. The CDR3 runs to 14 residues. Per the germline V gene, CDR1 is LGHNA and CDR2 is YSLEER. Here the CDR3 DNA reads TGCGCCAGCAGCCAAGATTCGGGTAACACTGAAGCTTTCTTT. Its protein is CASSQDSGNTEAFF.

This sequence joins TRBV27 and TRBJ2-3; 13 bases match TRBD2. The CDR3 length is 18 residues. In germline, CDR1 is MNHEY, CDR2 SMNVEV (reference sequence). Germline trimming cut 5 bases from V and 3 bases from J; bases unmatched to any gene: 11. The CDR3 reads CASSVRGLAGERTDTQYF. CDR3 nucleotides: TGTGCCAGCAGTGTAAGAGGACTAGCGGGAGAACGGACAGATACGCAGTATTTT.

The chain carries TRBV6-1 and TRBJ2-3; tentative D call: TRBD1 (5 bases). Germline V gives CDR1 MNHNS, CDR2 SASEGT. V was pared by 0 bases and J by 4 bases, with 11 bases between. The CDR3 runs to 15 residues. The DNA for the CDR3 is TGTGCCAGCAGTGAAGCGCTTCAGGGCCCAGATACGCAGTATTTT. Amino acids: CASSEALQGPDTQYF.

V usage is TRBV27 and J usage is TRBJ2-3; TRBD1 is a possible D gene (6 bases). Per the germline V gene, CDR1 is MNHEY and CDR2 is SMNVEV (reference sequence). The CDR3 runs 13 residues. Trimming stripped 5 bases from V and 9 bases from J, with 15 bases between. The CDR3 DNA is TGTGCCAGCAGTCCGGACAGAAGGAGGACGCAGTATTTT. Translation: CASSPDRRRTQYF.

The V and J genes are TRBV25-1 and TRBJ1-5; possibly TRBD1 for D (5 bases). CDR3 length: 13 amino acids. The germline CDR1 and CDR2 sequences are MGHDK and SYGVNS. The ends were cut back, 7 bases at V and 4 bases at J, with 11 bases in the middle. CDR3 region: CASTGGGNQPQHF. The CDR3 DNA sequence: TGTGCCAGCACCGGGGGGGGGAATCAGCCCCAGCATTTT.

The CDR3 sequence is CASNLVAATNEKLFF. For the CDR3, the DNA is TGTGCCAGCAACCTCGTCGCAGCAACTAATGAAAAACTGTTTTTT. This chain joins TRBV6-5 and TRBJ1-4; the D is unclear. The CDR3 covers 15 residues. CDR1 and CDR2 (germline): MNHEY, SVGAGI. Trimming shortened V by 7 bases and J by 0 bases, and 12 bases separated the two germline ends.

The chain's CDR3 is CASRSSGGYTEAFF. The DNA of the CDR3 is TGTGCCAGCAGATCCAGTGGGGGCTACACTGAAGCTTTCTTT. The rearrangement links TRBV28 to TRBJ1-1, with D tentatively TRBD1 (6 bases). V was clipped by 6 bases and J by 3 bases, with 14 bases between them. Germline assignment: CDR1 MDHEN and CDR2 SYDVKM. The CDR3 has 14 amino acids.

The chain employs TRBV2 and TRBJ2-7; 7 nucleotides align to TRBD1. CDR1 and CDR2 (germline): SNHLY, FYNNEI. Trimming cost V 1 base and J 2 bases; bases outside gene matches: 2. The CDR3 consists of 14 residues. CDR3 bases: TGTGCCAGCAGTGAAGGGACAGGACCCTACGAGCAGTACTTC. The encoded protein is CASSEGTGPYEQYF.

The gene calls are TRBV4-1 and TRBJ2-1; TRBD2 is a possible D gene (5 bases). Germline values: CDR1 MGHRA, CDR2 YSYEKL. The CDR3 is made up of 14 amino acids. V was pared by 4 bases and J by 4 bases, with 11 bases between. The CDR3 coding sequence is TGCGCCAGCAGCCTCAGCGGCAGATACAATGAGCAGTTCTTC. It specifies CASSLSGRYNEQFF.

This chain connects TRBV19 to TRBJ1-5; the D gene is possibly TRBD1 (5 bases). V was shortened by 3 bases and J by 6 bases, with 15 bases between the two germline ends. The germline gives CDR1 LNHDA, CDR2 SQIVND (reference sequence). The CDR3 has 15 amino acids. The CDR3 bases are TGTGCCAGTAGTATGGGCCGGGGGATGGCTCAGCCCCAGCATTTT. Its translation is CASSMGRGMAQPQHF. Drawing the rest from reference TRBV19 and TRBJ1-5, the complete variable domain is DGGITQSPKYLFRKEGQNVTLSCEQNLNHDAMYWYRQDPGQGLRLIYYSQIVNDFQKGDIAEGYSVSREKKESFPLTVTSAQKNPTAFYLCASSMGRGMAQPQHFGDGTRLSIL.

The gene calls are TRBV28 and TRBJ2-1; TRBD2 might be the D (6 bases). The V and J ends lost 7 bases and 5 bases respectively, with 18 bases between them. CDR3 length equals 15 residues. Looked up from germline, CDR1 is MDHEN and CDR2 is SYDVKM. CDR3 region: CASTPPGRLDNEQFF. The CDR3 DNA sequence: TGTGCCAGCACCCCGCCGGGGAGGTTAGACAATGAGCAGTTCTTC. The entire variable domain, with the rest obtained from reference TRBV28 and TRBJ2-1, is as follows: DVKVTQSSRYLVKRTGEKVFLECVQDMDHENMFWYRQDPGLGLRLIYFSYDVKMKEKGDIPEGYSVSREKKERFSLILESASTNQTSMYLCASTPPGRLDNEQFFGPGTRLTVL.

This clone was picked up a small number of times. This sequence joins TRBV2 and TRBJ1-5; 7 nucleotides line up with TRBD1. V was pared by 8 bases and J by 4 bases, with 11 bases of the junction left unmatched. In germline, CDR1 is SNHLY, CDR2 FYNNEI. CDR3 length equals 15 residues. The CDR3 region is CASANGDSHNQPQHF. The CDR3 DNA sequence: TGTGCCAGCGCTAACGGGGACAGCCATAATCAGCCCCAGCATTTT. Based on the CDR3 plus reference TRBV2 and TRBJ1-5, the full variable domain is EPEVTQTPSHQVTQMGQEVILRCVPISNHLYFYWYRQILGQKVEFLVSFYNNEISEKSEIFDDQFSVERPDGSNFTLKIRSTKLEDSAMYFCASANGDSHNQPQHFGDGTRLSIL.

This chain connects TRBV10-3 to TRBJ2-5; TRBD2 aligns across 15 bases. V shed 7 bases and J 2 bases; nucleotides not matched to a gene: 2. This CDR3 is 15 amino acids long. Germline V gene sequence: CDR1 ENHRY, CDR2 SYGVKD. The CDR3 DNA reads TGTGCCATCAAGGGGACTAGCGGGGGGCAAGAGACCCAGTACTTC. Translation gives CAIKGTSGGQETQYF.

J is TRBJ2-4 and V is TRBV12-3 or TRBV12-4; the D is unclear. The CDR3 covers 12 residues. V lost 2 bases to trimming and J lost 6 bases, with 5 bases between them. The CDR3 nucleotides read TGTGCCAGCAGTTTATTAGCAAACATTCAGTACTTC. Its protein is CASSLLANIQYF.

The J gene is TRBJ1-1, the V gene TRBV30, with no clear D. Germline V gives CDR1 GTSNPN, CDR2 SVGIG (reference sequence). Trimming cost V 5 bases and J 8 bases, with 12 bases left between them. The CDR3 covers 11 residues. The CDR3 sequence is CAWAVYEEAFF. Here the CDR3 DNA reads TGTGCCTGGGCCGTCTATGAAGAAGCTTTCTTT.

The genes are TRBV10-3 and TRBJ2-1; tentatively, D is TRBD2 (7 bases). The germline gives CDR1 ENHRY, CDR2 SYGVKD. V lost 5 bases, J lost 7 bases, and 12 bases lay in between. CDR3 size: 13 residues. The CDR3 region has the DNA TGTGCCATCAGTCTAGGGGGGGCGAATGAGCAGTTCTTC. Amino acids: CAISLGGANEQFF.

Here the CDR3 DNA reads TGTGCCAGCAGCGATGGGGACTCTGTGCTGAATTCACCCCTCCACTTT. Residues: CASSDGDSVLNSPLHF. The V and J genes are TRBV7-8 and TRBJ1-6, with D perhaps matching TRBD1 (5 bases). The CDR3 is 16 residues long. Germline-derived CDR1 and CDR2 are SGHVS and FQNEAQ. The V end was cut by 5 bases, the J end by 7 bases, with 18 bases between.

The J gene is TRBJ2-3, the V gene TRBV6-6; the match to TRBD2 covers 14 bases. V gave up 4 bases and J gave up 2 bases; unmatched junction bases: 2. The germline V gene encodes CDR1 MNHNY and CDR2 SVGAGI (reference sequence). The CDR3 is made up of 16 amino acids. The CDR3 is CASSWTSGRITDTQYF. The CDR3 DNA follows: TGTGCCAGCAGTTGGACTAGCGGGAGGATCACAGATACGCAGTATTTT.

This sequence joins TRBV3-1 (or the pseudogene TRBV3-2) and TRBJ1-5; 8 bases are shared with TRBD1. The CDR3 has 15 amino acids. CDR1 and CDR2 (germline): LGHDT, YNNKEL (reference sequence). With 2 bases clipped from V and 4 bases from J, the junction kept 4 bases outside the gene matches. For the CDR3, the DNA is TGTGCCAGCAGCCAAAGCAGGGGGCCTAATCAGCCCCAGCATTTT. Translation gives CASSQSRGPNQPQHF.

This rearrangement joins TRBV28 to TRBJ2-3; TRBD2 agrees at 10 bases. Germline V CDR1 and CDR2: MDHEN, SYDVKM. The length of the CDR3 is 16 residues. The J segment lost 2 bases and the V segment lost 5 bases, leaving 7 bases of the junction unmatched. For the CDR3, the DNA is TGTGCCAGCAGTCCCCCTGGACTAGCGGACACAGATACGCAGTATTTT. Protein sequence: CASSPPGLADTDTQYF.

This chain joins TRBV29-1 and TRBJ2-7; perhaps TRBD2 as D (6 bases). Deletions cut 3 bases from V and 0 bases from J, with 12 bases between. There are 14 residues in the CDR3. In germline, CDR1 is SQVTM, CDR2 ANQGSEA. CDR3 coding DNA: TGCAGCGTTGACGGAGGGATTAGCTCCTACGAGCAGTACTTC. This translates into CSVDGGISSYEQYF.

The rearrangement links TRBV6-5 to TRBJ1-2, with D maybe TRBD1 (5 bases). Deletions cut 7 bases from V and 2 bases from J, with 14 bases between. Germline V CDR1 and CDR2: MNHEY, SVGAGI. This CDR3 region has 14 residues. The CDR3 loop is CASTQRAGNYGYTF. CDR3 nucleotide sequence: TGTGCCAGCACCCAACGAGCAGGGAACTATGGCTACACCTTC.

V usage is TRBV6-2 or TRBV6-3 and J usage is TRBJ1-2, with 12 bases that match TRBD1. The ends lost 0 bases at V and 4 bases at J; junction bases unmatched: 18. Germline loops: CDR1 MNHEY, CDR2 SVGEGT. The CDR3 spans 21 residues. The CDR3 spells CASSYSWDRGLSRLSFYGYTF. CDR3 DNA: TGTGCCAGCAGTTACTCGTGGGACAGGGGGCTCTCTAGACTTTCGTTCTATGGCTACACCTTC.

The chain has TRBV27 and TRBJ1-5, with D possibly TRBD1 on 5 matching bases. Germline CDR1 and CDR2: MNHEY and SMNVEV (reference sequence). The CDR3 extends over 17 amino acids. V was trimmed by 4 bases and J by 6 bases, leaving 22 bases between them. The CDR3, as DNA: TGTGCCAGCAGTTCCGTGGGGCTGAAGTGGGAAGGTCAGCCCCAGCATTTT. It yields the protein CASSSVGLKWEGQPQHF.

This sequence joins TRBV7-9 and TRBJ1-3; 10 positions match TRBD1. Germline assignment: CDR1 SEHNR and CDR2 FQNEAQ (reference sequence). The CDR3 runs to 15 residues. Losses at the gene ends were 5 bases for V and 2 bases for J; bases not matched to a gene: 3. The CDR3 sequence is CASSGTGVAGNTIYF. CDR3 coding DNA: TGTGCCAGCAGCGGGACAGGGGTAGCTGGAAACACCATATATTTT.